Listed here are 29 T cell receptor beta chains from one sample, sequenced in a study of T cells expressing NK-cell markers. TCRdb re-called the 5' RACE reads, yielding one record per CDR3 amino acid sequence without DNA. Recorded here are about 300,000 distinct CDR3 sequences; the top ten clones represent roughly 4.2%. The sequencing input was blood T cells: a sorted CD56 or NKG2C T cell subset, CD4+ or CD8+ T cells, or bulk PBMC T cells (not recorded which). The receptors were sampled from a woman between 18 and 70 years old in good health.

V is TRBV2 and J is TRBJ2-2; TCRdb picks TRBD2, but there is no DNA to check that call. Germline V gives CDR1 SNHLY, CDR2 FYNNEI. This CDR3 spans 15 amino acids. CDR3 sequence: CASTPFSGKGGELFF. The full variable domain, in which reference TRBV2 and TRBJ2-2 provide the parts outside the CDR3, is EPEVTQTPSHQVTQMGQEVILRCVPISNHLYFYWYRQILGQKVEFLVSFYNNEISEKSEIFDDQFSVERPDGSNFTLKIRSTKLEDSAMYFCASTPFSGKGGELFFGEGSRLTVL.

The V call is TRBV7-8, the J call TRBJ2-7; TCRdb picks TRBD2, but there is no DNA to check that call. This CDR3 contains 16 residues. CDR1 SGHVS and CDR2 FQNEAQ come from the germline V gene. CDR3 residues: CASSLVSGLIPYEQYF.

V is TRBV18 and J is TRBJ1-5. The CDR3 has 13 amino acids. Germline CDR1 and CDR2: KGHSH and LQKENI. CDR3 residues: CASAQASNQPQHF. Variable domain in full (rest from reference TRBV18 and TRBJ1-5): NAGVMQNPRHLVRRRGQEARLRCSPMKGHSHVYWYRQLPEEGLKFMVYLQKENIIDESGMPKERFSAEFPKEGPSILRIQQVVRGDSAAYFCASAQASNQPQHFGDGTRLSIL.

The rearrangement uses TRBV20-1 and TRBJ1-5; the TCRdb D gene call, TRBD1, has no DNA to confirm it. Per germline, CDR1 DFQATT and CDR2 SNEGSKA (reference sequence). This CDR3 contains 13 residues. CDR3 sequence: CSALQGNNQPQHF.

The chain recombines TRBV15 with TRBJ1-1; the TCRdb call, TRBD1, lacks DNA for checking. Germline V gives CDR1 LNHNV, CDR2 YYDKDF (reference sequence). This CDR3 has 15 residues. The CDR3 sequence is CATSARRATNTEAFF.

V is TRBV12-3 or TRBV12-4 and J is TRBJ2-3; TCRdb names TRBD2, which stays unverified in the absence of DNA. The CDR3 runs to 15 residues. The CDR3 reads CASSRTSGNTDTQYF.

This chain connects TRBV7-2 to TRBJ2-4. Germline V gives CDR1 SGHTA, CDR2 FQGNSA. The CDR3 has 16 residues. The CDR3 is CASSLGELIAKNIQYF.

This chain links TRBV7-2 with TRBJ2-3; the D call of TRBD1 rests on TCRdb alone, since no DNA is present to check it. Germline-derived CDR1 and CDR2 are SGHTA and FQGNSA. This CDR3 region has 13 residues. CDR3 sequence: CASSLRQYDTQYF.

V and J are TRBV9 and TRBJ2-3; without DNA, the TCRdb call of TRBD1 cannot be checked. The CDR3 is 15 residues long. Germline V gene data show CDR1 as SGDLS and CDR2 as YYNGEE. CDR3 loop: CASSVVPGPTDTQYF.

The chain couples TRBV5-1 to TRBJ2-5. The CDR3 sequence is 14 residues long. Per germline, CDR1 SGHRS and CDR2 YFSETQ. CDR3 protein: CASSLAGQQETQYF.

The V gene is TRBV18, the J gene TRBJ1-3. The CDR3 is made up of 14 amino acids. Germline loops: CDR1 KGHSH, CDR2 LQKENI. The CDR3 region is CASSPLESGNTIYF.

The chain uses TRBV12-3 or TRBV12-4 and TRBJ1-2; TCRdb lists TRBD1, though no DNA is available to test this call. The CDR3 spans 13 residues. CDR3 amino acids: CASSAGTVLDYTF.

This chain joins TRBV12-3 or TRBV12-4 and TRBJ1-2; TCRdb names TRBD1, which stays unverified in the absence of DNA. The CDR3 extends over 14 amino acids. CDR3 protein: CASSRQGVGYGYTF.

This chain links TRBV20-1 with TRBJ2-2; the TCRdb D gene call, TRBD2, has no DNA to confirm it. Looked up from germline, CDR1 is DFQATT and CDR2 is SNEGSKA (reference sequence). This CDR3 has 14 amino acids. The CDR3 is CSAEGGANTGELFF.

The chain recombines TRBV11-2 with TRBJ2-1; the TCRdb D gene call, TRBD2, has no DNA to confirm it. Germline lookup yields CDR1 SGHAT and CDR2 FQNNGV. The CDR3 sequence is 13 residues long. The CDR3 reads CASNTLAGLLQFF.

The chain uses TRBV27 and TRBJ2-4; the D call from TCRdb, TRBD1, cannot be confirmed without DNA. The CDR3 sequence is 12 residues long. The V gene's germline CDR1 is MNHEY and CDR2 SMNVEV (reference sequence). Here the CDR3 reads CASRPPKNIQYF.

The rearrangement links TRBV5-6 to TRBJ2-3; TCRdb selects TRBD1, and the lack of DNA leaves this call unchecked. The CDR3 loop spans 15 amino acids. Germline V gives CDR1 SGHDT, CDR2 YYEEEE. CDR3 amino acids: CASRLGQGALGTQYF.

This chain links TRBV11-2 with TRBJ2-7; TCRdb's D call of TRBD1 is untestable without DNA. Germline CDR1 is SGHAT and CDR2 is FQNNGV. The CDR3 runs 16 residues. The CDR3 sequence: CASSLDMAGMDHEQYF.

The genes are TRBV7-2 and TRBJ1-6. Germline lookup yields CDR1 SGHTA and CDR2 FQGNSA. The CDR3 has 16 residues. The chain's CDR3 is CASSLGSRRPGSPLHF.

V is TRBV20-1 and J is TRBJ2-2; the D call from TCRdb, TRBD1, cannot be confirmed without DNA. The germline CDR1 and CDR2 sequences are DFQATT and SNEGSKA (reference sequence). CDR3 size: 15 residues. CDR3 sequence reads: CSAGPPQPATGELFF.

The CDR3 is CSAPPTSGGPDTQYF. The chain links TRBV29-1 to TRBJ2-3; absent DNA, TCRdb's TRBD2 call cannot be checked. Germline lookup yields CDR1 SQVTM and CDR2 ANQGSEA. CDR3 size: 15 residues.

The chain carries TRBV14 and TRBJ2-2. This CDR3 contains 14 residues. Germline V gene lookup returns CDR1 SGHDN and CDR2 FVKESK. The CDR3 spells CASSQEDNTGELFF. Based on the CDR3 plus reference TRBV14 and TRBJ2-2, the full variable domain is EAGVTQFPSHSVIEKGQTVTLRCDPISGHDNLYWYRRVMGKEIKFLLHFVKESKQDESGMPNNRFLAERTGGTYSTLKVQPAELEDSGVYFCASSQEDNTGELFFGEGSRLTVL.

The V gene is TRBV5-4, the J gene TRBJ1-4. Looked up from germline, CDR1 is SGHNT and CDR2 is YYREEE (reference sequence). The CDR3 contains 14 residues. The CDR3 is CASSNSLGGEKLFF. Using reference TRBV5-4 and TRBJ1-4 for the parts outside the CDR3, the full variable domain is ETGVTQSPTHLIKTRGQQVTLRCSSQSGHNTVSWYQQALGQGPQFIFQYYREEENGRGNFPPRFSGLQFPNYSSELNVNALELDDSALYLCASSNSLGGEKLFFGSGTQLSVL.

This chain uses TRBV7-2 with TRBJ2-1; without DNA, the TCRdb call of TRBD1 cannot be checked. Per the germline V gene, CDR1 is SGHTA and CDR2 is FQGNSA. This CDR3 is 15 amino acids long. CDR3 sequence reads: CASSSTGLSYNEQFF. Variable domain in full (rest from reference TRBV7-2 and TRBJ2-1): GAGVSQSPSNKVTEKGKDVELRCDPISGHTALYWYRQSLGQGLEFLIYFQGNSAPDKSGLPSDRFSAERTGGSVSTLTIQRTQQEDSAVYLCASSSTGLSYNEQFFGPGTRLTVL.

This chain joins TRBV3-1 and TRBJ2-5. The germline V gene encodes CDR1 LGHDT and CDR2 YNNKEL (reference sequence). The CDR3 spans 12 residues. CDR3 loop: CASSSTYGTQYF.

The chain combines TRBV5-1 with TRBJ2-7; the TCRdb D gene call, TRBD1, has no DNA to confirm it. Germline-derived CDR1 and CDR2 are SGHRS and YFSETQ. This CDR3 is 14 amino acids long. The CDR3 region is CASSNGGVYYEQYF.

The chain is built from TRBV20-1 and TRBJ2-1; with no DNA, the TCRdb D assignment of TRBD1 cannot be verified. Germline values: CDR1 DFQATT, CDR2 SNEGSKA (reference sequence). The CDR3 covers 13 residues. CDR3: CSASGVRYNEQFF.

This chain links TRBV24-1 with TRBJ2-1; checking the TCRdb D call of TRBD2 is not possible without DNA. The CDR3 extends over 15 amino acids. From germline, CDR1 is KGHDR and CDR2 SFDVKD. CDR3 residues: CATSLASGAYNEQFF.

The genes are TRBV30 and TRBJ1-5. This CDR3 contains 14 residues. Looked up from germline, CDR1 is GTSNPN and CDR2 is SVGIG (reference sequence). CDR3 region: CAWNAGTSNQPQHF.